The present T cell receptor beta chain was sequenced within a study of CD8 T cells in ankylosing spondylitis. Whole-study findings and limits: Within ankylosing spondylitis blood, a TCR beta motif made up of eight or nine highly homologous variants appeared to be characteristic. Clones linked with disease were CD8+ and fairly uncommon in the peripheral blood. Reported data indicate significant enrichment of disease-linked clones within matched ankylosing spondylitis synovial fluid.

As the method for making TCR beta libraries, quantitative 5'-RACE with molecular barcodes was used. TCRdb itself ran the 5' RACE reads through MiXCR, one entry per CDR3 protein. This repertoire shows roughly 300,000 distinct CDR3 sequences, 6.5% to 10% found once; its top ten account for 13% to 15%. This clonotype was counted ten times or more. Antigen specificity is unknown. The CDR3 has 12 residues. V gave up 2 bases and J gave up 8 bases, with 12 bases separating them. CDR1 and CDR2 from the germline V gene are GTSNPN and SVGIG (reference sequence). This chain joins TRBV30 and TRBJ1-2; D unclear. The sequencing sample was made of blood, either unsorted or a sorted T cell fraction (not recorded which). This receptor was identified in a male donor with ankylosing spondylitis. CDR3 DNA: TGTGCCTGGAGTCGGCAGGCGGGGGGCTACACCTTC. Translation: CAWSRQAGGYTF. The full variable domain, rest sourced from reference TRBV30 and TRBJ1-2, is SQTIHQWPATLVQPVGSPLSLECTVEGTSNPNLYWYRQAAGRGLQLLFYSVGIGQISSEVPQNLSASRPQDRQFILSSKKLLLSDSGFYLCAWSRQAGGYTFGSGTRLTVV.